These 16 T cell receptor beta chains were sequenced from one sample in a study of cytomegalovirus exposure and HLA in healthy donors. Use of 60 Vbeta and 13 Jbeta primers characterized the PCR. The assay was immunoSEQ multiplex PCR, and TCRdb's table has in-frame clones only and misses some. This table holds under 200,000 clones, over 80% found once. Sequenced input: PBMCs. All receptors derive from a male donor in good health and CMV-seronegative.

This clone appeared a few times. The rearrangement links TRBV10-3 to TRBJ1-1; unclear D gene. The CDR3 sequence is 16 residues long. Trimming took 2 bases from V and 0 from J, leaving 13 bases between them. Germline V CDR1 and CDR2: ENHRY, SYGVKD. CDR3 nucleotides: TGTGCCATCAGTGAGGGGGAGGTGGAAATGAACACTGAAGCTTTCTTT. Its protein is CAISEGEVEMNTEAFF.

The rearrangement links TRBV27 to TRBJ2-1, with 7 bases matching TRBD2. Trimming removed 0 bases from V and 4 bases from J; junction bases left unmatched: 3. The CDR3 runs to 15 residues. Per the germline V gene, CDR1 is MNHEY and CDR2 is SMNVEV (reference sequence). For the CDR3, the DNA is TGTGCCAGCAGTTTATCCGGGAGGAGATACAATGAGCAGTTCTTC. Its protein product is CASSLSGRRYNEQFF.

This clone was found once. The V gene is TRBV7-6, the J gene TRBJ2-7, with D perhaps TRBD2 (6 bases). Trimming stripped 5 bases from V and 0 bases from J, with 11 bases between. Germline V gives CDR1 SGHVS, CDR2 FNYEAQ. This CDR3 has 14 residues. In nucleotides, the CDR3 is TGTGCCAGCAGCACAGCCGGGAGCTCCTACGAGCAGTACTTC. As protein: CASSTAGSSYEQYF.

The chain recombines TRBV19 with TRBJ1-1, with D maybe TRBD1 (6 bases). CDR1 and CDR2 from the germline V gene are LNHDA and SQIVND (reference sequence). V shed 4 bases and J shed 4 bases, with 19 bases lying between them. The CDR3 is 16 amino acids. CDR3 sequence reads: CASSTSGARGGTEAFF. CDR3 DNA: TGTGCCAGTAGTACCTCCGGGGCGAGAGGGGGCACTGAAGCTTTCTTT.

This chain joins TRBV7-2 and TRBJ2-6; 9 bases align to TRBD1. V shed 5 bases, J shed 0 bases, and the junction held 8 bases outside the gene matches. Germline V gene sequence: CDR1 SGHTA, CDR2 FQGNSA. The CDR3 consists of 18 residues. The CDR3 bases are TGTGCCAGCAGCCACCGGGGACAGGGCTTCTCTGGGGCCAACGTCCTGACTTTC. It is translated as CASSHRGQGFSGANVLTF.

V gene TRBV6-6 combines with J gene TRBJ1-3; no clear D. Per germline, CDR1 MNHNY and CDR2 SVGAGI (reference sequence). The CDR3 extends over 15 amino acids. V lost 5 bases, J lost 0 bases, and 11 bases lay in between. DNA of the CDR3: TGTGCCAGCAGTGATGAGGGAAGCTCTGGAAACACCATATATTTT. It encodes CASSDEGSSGNTIYF.

The table lists this clone with a count of one. The chain recombines TRBV30 with TRBJ1-5; D call uncertain. The CDR3 extends over 12 amino acids. Looked up from germline, CDR1 is GTSNPN and CDR2 is SVGIG (reference sequence). The V gene lost 0 bases and the J gene lost 3 bases, with 3 bases spanning the gap. The CDR3 sequence is CAWSVLNQPQHF. The CDR3 DNA reads TGTGCCTGGAGTGTACTCAATCAGCCCCAGCATTTT.

This chain connects TRBV5-6 to TRBJ1-1; possible D gene TRBD1, 5 bases. Per the germline V gene, CDR1 is SGHDT and CDR2 is YYEEEE. The CDR3 contains 11 residues. The V and J ends lost 0 bases and 8 bases respectively, with 5 bases between them. CDR3 nucleotides: TGTGCCAGCAGCTTGGGGACAGAAGCTTTCTTT. It yields the protein CASSLGTEAFF.

V usage is TRBV10-2 and J usage is TRBJ2-1; 13 nucleotides align to TRBD2. CDR1 is WSHSY and CDR2 is SAAADI in the germline V gene. This CDR3 is built from 15 residues. With V trimmed by 2 bases and J by 7 bases, 2 bases remained unmatched. CDR3 sequence: CASSETSGGANEQFF. The CDR3 DNA is TGCGCCAGCAGTGAGACTAGCGGGGGGGCGAATGAGCAGTTCTTC.

This clone was found a few times. V usage is TRBV6-1 and J usage is TRBJ2-7; 8 nucleotides match TRBD1. V lost 4 bases, J lost 1 base, and 6 bases stayed unmatched. Germline lookup yields CDR1 MNHNS and CDR2 SASEGT. The CDR3 extends over 15 amino acids. CDR3 sequence: CASSGRQGNSYEQYF. The CDR3 region has the DNA TGTGCCAGCAGTGGGAGACAGGGGAATTCCTACGAGCAGTACTTC.

This clone turned up a few times. The chain employs TRBV7-9 and TRBJ2-1; D is unclear. CDR3 length: 11 amino acids. Germline loops: CDR1 SEHNR, CDR2 FQNEAQ (reference sequence). The germline V and J ends were trimmed by 1 base and 8 bases, with 3 bases remaining between them. The CDR3 coding sequence is TGTGCCAGCAGCTTAGGGCATGAGCAGTTCTTC. Its translation: CASSLGHEQFF.

The chain combines TRBV15 with TRBJ1-3, with D hard to call. CDR1 LNHNV and CDR2 YYDKDF come from the germline V gene (reference sequence). The CDR3 runs to 16 residues. Trimming left V 2 bases short and J 0 bases short, with 11 bases between. The CDR3 DNA sequence: TGTGCCACCAGCAGAAAGCGGGCGGTCTCTGGAAACACCATATATTTT. Encoded protein: CATSRKRAVSGNTIYF. Supplemented by reference TRBV15 and TRBJ1-3, the full variable domain reads DAMVIQNPRYQVTQFGKPVTLSCSQTLNHNVMYWYQQKSSQAPKLLFHYYDKDFNNEADTPDNFQSRRPNTSFCFLDIRSPGLGDTAMYLCATSRKRAVSGNTIYFGEGSWLTVV.

V and J are TRBV5-4 and TRBJ2-1, with D perhaps matching TRBD2 (6 bases). The germline gives CDR1 SGHNT, CDR2 YYREEE (reference sequence). The CDR3 spans 15 residues. V dropped 4 bases and J dropped 2 bases, with 13 bases sitting between them. The CDR3 sequence is CASSNIAVPYNEQFF. The CDR3 DNA follows: TGTGCCAGCAGCAACATAGCGGTTCCCTACAATGAGCAGTTCTTC. Filled out from reference TRBV5-4 and TRBJ2-1, the complete variable domain reads ETGVTQSPTHLIKTRGQQVTLRCSSQSGHNTVSWYQQALGQGPQFIFQYYREEENGRGNFPPRFSGLQFPNYSSELNVNALELDDSALYLCASSNIAVPYNEQFFGPGTRLTVL.

In its sample, this clone was seen once. The chain couples TRBV2 to TRBJ2-7; D gene uncertain. V was pared by 6 bases and J by 3 bases, with 18 bases between. Germline lookup yields CDR1 SNHLY and CDR2 FYNNEI. The CDR3 consists of 15 residues. As DNA, the CDR3 is TGTGCCAGCAGGGTCTCTCTCGGTGACTTCTACGAGCAGTACTTC. Its translation: CASRVSLGDFYEQYF.

This sequence joins TRBV7-8 and TRBJ2-7; D unresolved. Germline V gives CDR1 SGHVS, CDR2 FQNEAQ. V was clipped by 1 base and J by 2 bases, with 6 bases between them. The CDR3 covers 13 residues. As DNA, the CDR3 is TGTGCCAGCAGCTTAGTATCAGCCTACGAGCAGTACTTC. This codes for CASSLVSAYEQYF.

This chain links TRBV6-5 with TRBJ1-1, with D unresolved. Per germline, CDR1 MNHEY and CDR2 SVGAGI. This CDR3 spans 13 amino acids. V dropped 6 bases and J dropped 4 bases, with 12 bases sitting between them. The CDR3 DNA sequence: TGTGCCAGCAGCCAACCTGTCAGCACTGAAGCTTTCTTT. Its translation: CASSQPVSTEAFF.